The present T cell receptor beta chain was sequenced within a study of human T cells and chemical hapten exposure listed by TCRdb under 2021. Study-level background: For sensitization, 2% DPC in acetone was applied to a 2 cm by 2 cm area of upper inner arm skin. Throughout the study period of roughly 24 weeks, patients also received therapeutic DPC doses to the scalp every week. Patch testing on the upper back used Finn chambers containing 0.01% DPC, with scoring done after 6 days according to International Contact Dermatitis Research Group standards. Alopecia areata with under or over 50% scalp involvement, alopecia totalis and alopecia universalis were represented in the patient cohort, which was mostly female. Libraries were combined into a pool for sequencing, and differences in TCR yield between samples came mainly from small differences in library volumes within the pool. Peripheral blood TCR repertoire changes were tracked in vivo in alopecia patients during primary and secondary sensitization to the hapten diphenylcyclopropenone (DPC). Blood samples were taken from patients before sensitization (week 0) and at 2, 6 and about 24 weeks after DPC sensitization. Blood for TCR sequencing was provided by twenty-nine alopecia patients at one to four time points (pre-sensitization, 2, 6 and 24 weeks). Overall results and qualifications from the work: Because every patient had alopecia, a presumed autoimmune disease, the patients' immune response might differ from that of healthy individuals. Repeated subsampling changed both the strength of the expansion versus patch-test correlation and the threshold at which the correlation became significant. Patch test score correlated positively with the number of PT1 expanded TCRs, reaching significance at thresholds 8, 16 and 32 but not at 4. Expanded TCRs formed significantly more large CDR3 similarity clusters than pre-sensitization or healthy control sets, consistent with antigen-driven responses. The number of TCRs above 1 in 1000 frequency did not change with DPC sensitization; there was no evidence of global repertoire structure alterations.

This clonotype was picked up many times. Its antigen is not yet known. No clone much larger than this one lies a single base away; base qualities are absent. The time point label of this sample denotes: patch test 1, 2 weeks after DPC sensitization. The sample's treatment or condition label, decoded: therapeutic diphenylcyclopropenone sensitization with weekly scalp DPC. At every patch-test visit, the blood draw took place before the patch test was put on. Eligible patients were aged 18 to 70, diagnosed with alopecia, deemed suitable for DPC therapy, and excluded if pregnant. Unfractionated whole blood was collected in Tempus Blood RNA tubes, and total RNA was extracted from that blood. The library relied on RACE. The sequencer listed for this sample is NextSeq 500. During library preparation, unique molecular identifiers were attached to individual cDNA molecules so that TCRs could be counted in a quantitative, reproducible way. For every blood RNA sample, sequencing covered both the TCR alpha and TCR beta chains. The paper's data handling went like this. A median of approximately 96,000 TCRs per sample was observed, with a range of about 20,000 to 750,000. V, J and CDR3 annotation of the TCR reads was carried out using the Decombinator software suite. To make PS versus PT1 abundance plots, every sample was subsampled to the same number of TCRs (28,000). TCRs were defined as expanded if absent before sensitization and observed at least eight times at the 2-week time point. Through fastp at Q25 and MiXCR, TCRdb rebuilt clones from the public reads, retaining in-frame beta chains. All rows with the same CDR3 protein become a single entry with the most common DNA and genes. The V and J calls here are based on TCRdb, not the publication. Across this sample there are tens of thousands of distinct CDR3 sequences, with around 9.3% seen only once. The ten biggest clones cover 13% of the sample.

Inclusive of the bounding cysteine and phenylalanine, the CDR3 is 15 residues long. The only DNA kept is the CDR3, 45 bases in frame from the first base. As encoded in the germline V gene (reference sequence), CDR1 is SEHNR while CDR2 is FQNEAQ. V sheds 10 bases and J sheds 4 bases, leaving 20 bases between their ends. The clonotype was recovered from a middle-aged woman with alopecia areata. Some clones in this sample may be carry-over from other donors' samples. The chain links TRBV7-9 with TRBJ2-1; TRBD2 could be the D gene, as 6 bases match. Here the sequenced sample was whole blood, taken in connection with sensitization to the hapten diphenylcyclopropenone (DPC). The bases read TGTGCCACCCAGGACACCGCCCGGGAGTACAATGAGCAGTTCTTC. This codes for CATQDTAREYNEQFF.